This T cell receptor beta chain came from a study of blood T cell repertoires in COVID-19. Study details: Sources were T cells, B-cell-depleted T cells, or PBMCs; the material itself was cDNA or gDNA.

Measured with immunoSEQ multiplex PCR; TCRdb has only the in-frame clones, and not every one. In the table there are 300,000 or so clones, roughly nine tenths of which are singletons. V lost 7 bases to trimming and J lost 4 bases, with 14 bases between them. Per germline, CDR1 LNHDA and CDR2 SQIVND (reference sequence). This CDR3 spans 14 amino acids. Assignments of participants to cohorts depended upon their own reported clinical history. Recovered Cohort 3 donors showed two negative PCRs, clearance, or symptom resolution. Specimen: PBMCs or T cells enriched from blood (not recorded which). This clonotype was sampled from a man between 60 and 75 years old who had recovered from COVID-19. The chain uses TRBV19 and TRBJ1-5; D perhaps matches TRBD1 (5 bases). In DNA form, the CDR3 reads TGTGCCAGTAACCTCCGGGGGTCTAATCAGCCCCAGCATTTT. The encoded protein is CASNLRGSNQPQHF. The full variable domain, with the rest looked up from reference TRBV19 and TRBJ1-5, is DGGITQSPKYLFRKEGQNVTLSCEQNLNHDAMYWYRQDPGQGLRLIYYSQIVNDFQKGDIAEGYSVSREKKESFPLTVTSAQKNPTAFYLCASNLRGSNQPQHFGDGTRLSIL.